This TCR beta chain was captured by sequencing in a study of CD8 T cells in ankylosing spondylitis. Overall study results and limits: In peripheral blood, disease-linked CD8+ clones occurred at relatively low frequencies. Seemingly characteristic of ankylosing spondylitis blood was a TCR beta motif consisting of about 8 highly homologous variants. The study looked at matched synovial fluid samples from ankylosing spondylitis patients. Disease-linked clones were reported to be significantly enriched there.

Trimming removed 2 bases at V and 9 bases at J, with 8 bases between. This CDR3 is built from 12 residues. CDR1 and CDR2 from the germline V gene are ENHRY and SYGVKD. Worth noting for this clonotype: The target antigen is unknown.

Each TCR beta library was made by quantitative 5'-RACE that incorporated molecular barcodes. TCRdb re-derived calls from the 5' RACE reads in MiXCR, one entry per CDR3 protein. The table includes a few hundred thousand distinct CDR3 sequences, roughly 12% detected once. This rearrangement joins TRBV10-3 to TRBJ2-1; D unclear. Specimen: blood, either unsorted or a sorted T cell fraction (not recorded which). This receptor was taken from a male donor with ankylosing spondylitis. The CDR3 is CAISEGPGEQFF. For the CDR3, the DNA is TGTGCCATCAGTGAGGGCCCTGGTGAGCAGTTCTTC.